This T cell receptor (beta chain) was sequenced in a study of T cells in Graves' hyperthyroidism and ophthalmopathy. Using RNA transcripts as the source, TCR beta CDR3 regions were amplified. An initial round of RT-PCR targeting the TCR CDR3 relied on the HTBI primer set. From the multiplex PCR reads, TCRdb called clonotypes with MiXCR, one entry per CDR3 protein. The table shows some 690,000 distinct CDR3 sequences, with 17% occurring only once. The CDR3 totals 15 residues. V lost 6 bases and J lost 7, with 21 bases in between. This clonotype was seen repeatedly, ten times or more. Absence of ophthalmopathy progression within 18 months defined stable Graves' hyperthyroidism. Hyperthyroidism was newly diagnosed in patients aged 18 to 65 (duration under 2 months).

Sequencing was done on a sample of blood. The sequence came from a man over 45 with Graves' hyperthyroidism. J is TRBJ1-1 and V is TRBV12-3 or TRBV12-4; perhaps TRBD1 as D (5 bases). CDR3 residues: CASRFNVGVAVEAFF. The CDR3 bases are TGTGCCAGCAGGTTTAATGTGGGGGTCGCGGTTGAAGCTTTCTTT.